One sample yielded the 25 T cell receptor beta chains listed below, sequenced in a study of blood T cell repertoires in COVID-19. Profiling relied on immunoSEQ multiplex PCR, and the TCRdb table lists in-frame clones only, not all of them. The table has approximately 120,000 clones, 65% to 85% seen once; the top ten hold 5.5% to 6.5%. The specimen sequenced was peripheral blood. The receptors here all came from a man aged 80 or over with active or convalescent COVID-19.

On this clone: Sequence at one end of the junction differs from germline and may be a read error. The chain has TRBV30 and TRBJ2-5; 10 positions match TRBD1. This CDR3 spans 16 amino acids. CDR1 and CDR2 (germline): GTSNPN, SVGIG (reference sequence). The CDR3 loop is CAWSTRTGGIREAQYF. The CDR3 nucleotides read TGTGCCTGGAGTACCCGGACAGGGGGGATAAGAGAGGCCCAGTACTTC.

The J gene is TRBJ1-2, the V gene TRBV5-1, with D maybe TRBD1 (6 bases). Germline-derived CDR1 and CDR2 are SGHRS and YFSETQ. There are 14 residues in the CDR3. Trimming removed 0 bases from V and 4 bases from J, with 10 bases in between. The CDR3 DNA sequence: TGCGCCAGCAGCTTGGGGTTGACAGGCTATGGCTACACCTTC. It codes for CASSLGLTGYGYTF. Drawing the rest from reference TRBV5-1 and TRBJ1-2, the complete variable domain is KAGVTQTPRYLIKTRGQQVTLSCSPISGHRSVSWYQQTPGQGLQFLFEYFSETQRNKGNFPGRFSGRQFSNSRSEMNVSTLELGDSALYLCASSLGLTGYGYTFGSGTRLTVV.

CDR3 sequence: CASSPTSVANTGELFF. Written as DNA, the CDR3 is TGCGCCAGCAGCCCAACTAGCGTCGCGAACACCGGGGAGCTGTTTTTT. The chain carries TRBV4-3 and TRBJ2-2; 7 bases match TRBD2. Germline CDR1 and CDR2: LGHNA and YSLEER. J was trimmed by 0 bases and V by 4 bases; bases with no gene match: 5. The CDR3 length is 16 residues.

V is TRBV11-2 and J is TRBJ1-1, with 7 bases lining up with TRBD1. Trimming removed 3 bases from V and 6 bases from J; junction bases left unmatched: 1. The CDR3 contains 12 residues. Germline V lookup: CDR1 SGHAT, CDR2 FQNNGV. The CDR3: CASSLGQSEAFF. The CDR3 bases are TGTGCCAGCAGCTTGGGACAGTCTGAAGCTTTCTTT.

The chain joins TRBV7-8 to TRBJ1-2, with 8 bases fitting TRBD1. V shed 5 bases and J 2 bases; nucleotides not matched to a gene: 1. The CDR3 runs to 13 residues. The germline V gene encodes CDR1 SGHVS and CDR2 FQNEAQ. The CDR3 here is CASSRTGNYGYTF. In DNA, the CDR3 is TGTGCCAGCAGCCGGACAGGGAACTATGGCTACACCTTC. Based on the CDR3 plus reference TRBV7-8 and TRBJ1-2, the full variable domain is GAGVSQSPRYKVAKRGQDVALRCDPISGHVSLFWYQQALGQGPEFLTYFQNEAQLDKSGLPSDRFFAERPEGSVSTLKIQRTQQEDSAVYLCASSRTGNYGYTFGSGTRLTVV.

The V call is TRBV7-2, the J call TRBJ1-4; a possible D gene is TRBD1 (5 bases). This CDR3 has 15 residues. Germline V gene lookup returns CDR1 SGHTA and CDR2 FQGNSA. The ends were cut back, 6 bases at V and 7 bases at J, with 18 bases in the middle. The DNA of the CDR3 is TGTGCCAGCAGTCCATTCCGGGACTACCTTGAAAAACTGTTTTTT. Translated, it gives CASSPFRDYLEKLFF. The whole variable domain, filled in from reference TRBV7-2 and TRBJ1-4, reads GAGVSQSPSNKVTEKGKDVELRCDPISGHTALYWYRQSLGQGLEFLIYFQGNSAPDKSGLPSDRFSAERTGGSVSTLTIQRTQQEDSAVYLCASSPFRDYLEKLFFGSGTQLSVL.

This clone appeared a few times. The J gene is TRBJ1-6, the V gene TRBV4-2; possibly TRBD1 for D (6 bases). CDR3 size: 15 residues. Germline values: CDR1 LGHNA, CDR2 YNFKEQ. The V and J ends lost 0 bases and 6 bases respectively, with 9 bases between them. The CDR3 bases are TGTGCCAGCAGCCAAGAAGGCAGGGGTAATTCACCCCTCCACTTT. Protein: CASSQEGRGNSPLHF.

The chain is built from TRBV29-1 and TRBJ1-3; 7 nucleotides match TRBD1. Per germline, CDR1 SQVTM and CDR2 ANQGSEA. The CDR3 consists of 13 residues. The ends lost 6 bases at V and 4 bases at J; junction bases unmatched: 6. The CDR3 DNA follows: TGCAGCGTGGGACAGCTTGGGGGAAACACCATATATTTT. Amino acids: CSVGQLGGNTIYF.

Only one count was recorded for this clone. The chain uses TRBV29-1 and TRBJ1-2, with TRBD1 identical over 10 bases. The V segment lost 6 bases and the J segment 3 bases; nucleotides outside the gene matches: 4. This CDR3 has 13 residues. Looked up from germline, CDR1 is SQVTM and CDR2 is ANQGSEA. CDR3: CSVPGQGYYGYTF. The CDR3 coding sequence is TGCAGCGTACCGGGACAGGGGTACTATGGCTACACCTTC.

This clone was detected a few times. The chain carries TRBV7-8 and TRBJ2-1; 14 bases are a match to TRBD2. In germline, CDR1 is SGHVS, CDR2 FQNEAQ. The junction had 6 bases not matched to a gene; V was cut back by 5 bases and J by 6 bases. CDR3 length equals 16 residues. DNA of the CDR3: TGTGCCAGCAGCCCTGGGACTAGCGGGGGTGGCAATGAGCAGTTCTTC. Its translation: CASSPGTSGGGNEQFF.

This clone was recorded a few times. V is TRBV6-6 and J is TRBJ2-2; TRBD2 matches at 7 bases. Trimming at V came to 5 bases and at J to 0 bases, leaving 9 bases not matched to a gene. Germline assignment: CDR1 MNHNY and CDR2 SVGAGI (reference sequence). This CDR3 has 17 residues. The CDR3, as DNA: TGTGCCAGCAGTCCGCGGGGAGCGGGGTCGAACACCGGGGAGCTGTTTTTT. This codes for CASSPRGAGSNTGELFF.

This chain uses TRBV3-1 (or the pseudogene TRBV3-2) with TRBJ1-1; perhaps TRBD1 as D (6 bases). CDR1 and CDR2 from the germline V gene are LGHDT and YNNKEL (reference sequence). The CDR3 has 11 residues. The V end was cut by 6 bases, the J end by 10 bases, with 12 bases between. CDR3 loop: CASSHRAGAFF. CDR3 nucleotide sequence: TGTGCCAGCAGTCACAGGGCAGGAGCTTTCTTT.

V is TRBV4-3 and J is TRBJ2-1; D gene unclear. V was cut by 1 base and J by 0 bases, with 13 bases left in between. CDR1 and CDR2 (germline): LGHNA, YSLEER. The CDR3 sequence is 17 residues long. CDR3 coding DNA: TGCGCCAGCAGCCAAGTGGCAGACTGGAGCTCCTACAATGAGCAGTTCTTC. Its protein product is CASSQVADWSSYNEQFF.

V and J are TRBV5-1 and TRBJ2-5; a weak D match, TRBD1 (5 bases). This CDR3 region has 14 residues. V was shortened by 1 base and J by 3 bases, with 10 bases between the two germline ends. Germline V gives CDR1 SGHRS, CDR2 YFSETQ. The CDR3 loop is CASSLNAGKETQYF. The CDR3 DNA sequence: TGCGCCAGCAGCTTGAATGCAGGGAAAGAGACCCAGTACTTC.

The CDR3 sequence is CASSPFGGASETQYF. In DNA, the CDR3 is TGTGCCAGCTCACCATTCGGGGGGGCCAGTGAGACCCAGTACTTC. V and J are TRBV18 and TRBJ2-5, with 8 positions matching TRBD2. The germline V gene encodes CDR1 KGHSH and CDR2 LQKENI. CDR3 size: 15 residues. Trimming at V came to 2 bases and at J to 5 bases, leaving 7 bases not matched to a gene. Together with reference TRBV18 and TRBJ2-5, the CDR3 gives the full variable domain: NAGVMQNPRHLVRRRGQEARLRCSPMKGHSHVYWYRQLPEEGLKFMVYLQKENIIDESGMPKERFSAEFPKEGPSILRIQQVVRGDSAAYFCASSPFGGASETQYFGPGTRLLVL.

CDR3 nucleotide sequence: TGTGCCAGCAGCTTAGGGCAGGGAGGGGTAAAGACTGAAGCTTTCTTT. Protein product: CASSLGQGGVKTEAFF. The chain joins TRBV7-2 to TRBJ1-1; tentatively, D is TRBD1 (5 bases). The V end lost 1 base, the J end lost 5 bases, and 17 bases lay between the germline ends. The CDR3 spans 16 residues. Germline-derived CDR1 and CDR2 are SGHTA and FQGNSA.

The V call is TRBV28, the J call TRBJ2-3; TRBD1 might be the D (5 bases). Germline loops: CDR1 MDHEN, CDR2 SYDVKM. The CDR3 extends over 14 amino acids. Trimming cost V 6 bases and J 4 bases, with 14 bases left between them. The CDR3 DNA is TGTGCCAGCAGAGGGGCGGTATTTGCAGATACGCAGTATTTT. This gives the protein CASRGAVFADTQYF.

This clone appeared once. This chain connects TRBV11-3 to TRBJ2-1, with 10 bases lining up with TRBD1. The CDR3 spans 17 residues. With 3 bases clipped from V and 4 bases from J, the junction kept 9 bases outside the gene matches. The germline V gene has CDR1 SGHNT and CDR2 YENEEA. The CDR3 coding sequence is TGTGCCAGCAGCTTTGGGACAGGGGTGGCCTTTTACAATGAGCAGTTCTTC. This translates into CASSFGTGVAFYNEQFF.

The chain is built from TRBV7-9 and TRBJ1-2, with D hard to call. Germline CDR1 and CDR2: SEHNR and FQNEAQ (reference sequence). Trimming took 5 bases from V and 0 from J, leaving 19 bases between them. This CDR3 is 17 amino acids long. The CDR3 loop is CASSHMPRVLANYGYTF. In DNA form, the CDR3 reads TGTGCCAGCAGCCATATGCCCCGGGTTCTCGCTAACTATGGCTACACCTTC.

The V gene is TRBV6-5, the J gene TRBJ1-2; 9 bases agree with TRBD1. Germline V gene sequence: CDR1 MNHEY, CDR2 SVGAGI. This CDR3 has 16 residues. The V and J ends lost 4 bases and 4 bases, in that order; junction bases with no gene match: 10. The CDR3 here is CASSSAPGQGSYGYTF. The DNA for the CDR3 is TGTGCCAGCAGTTCCGCCCCGGGACAGGGAAGCTATGGCTACACCTTC.

This clone was detected a few times. This chain uses TRBV2 with TRBJ2-7; D may be TRBD1 (7 bases). V lost 7 bases and J 5 bases, leaving 21 bases between the germline ends. This CDR3 spans 15 amino acids. CDR1 is SNHLY and CDR2 is FYNNEI in the germline V gene. CDR3 amino acids: CASTTDRWRRDEQYF. CDR3 DNA sequence: TGTGCCAGCACTACGGACAGGTGGCGGAGGGACGAGCAGTACTTC. Full variable domain (rest looked up from reference TRBV2 and TRBJ2-7): EPEVTQTPSHQVTQMGQEVILRCVPISNHLYFYWYRQILGQKVEFLVSFYNNEISEKSEIFDDQFSVERPDGSNFTLKIRSTKLEDSAMYFCASTTDRWRRDEQYFGPGTRLTVT.

The chain recombines TRBV7-2 with TRBJ2-1, with TRBD2 identical over 7 bases. Trimming cost V 7 bases and J 10 bases; bases outside gene matches: 13. CDR3 size: 14 residues. Germline CDR1 and CDR2: SGHTA and FQGNSA. The CDR3 DNA reads as TGTGCCAGCACCCGGGGCGGGGGTTTTGAAGAGCAGTTCTTC. Its protein product is CASTRGGGFEEQFF.

The chain links TRBV7-9 to TRBJ2-3; maybe TRBD2 (5 bases). Germline V gene sequence: CDR1 SEHNR, CDR2 FQNEAQ (reference sequence). The CDR3 is 13 amino acids. The V end lost 2 bases, the J end lost 6 bases, and 9 bases lay between the germline ends. CDR3 in DNA: TGTGCCAGCAGCTTACCGGGAAGGGATACGCAGTATTTT. As protein: CASSLPGRDTQYF.

V and J are TRBV5-6 and TRBJ2-7; TRBD1 aligns across 7 bases. V shed 4 bases and J 3 bases; nucleotides not matched to a gene: 7. The CDR3 length is 14 residues. Looked up from germline, CDR1 is SGHDT and CDR2 is YYEEEE. This chain's CDR3 is CASSPLGQNYEQYF. The CDR3 region has the DNA TGTGCCAGCAGCCCCTTGGGACAGAACTACGAGCAGTACTTC.

This clone was counted once. The chain recombines TRBV21-1 with TRBJ1-2; TRBD1 reflects the table's D call only, with no check against the DNA. TRBV21-1 has pseudogene status. This CDR3 comprises 15 residues. In DNA form, the CDR3 reads TGTGCCAGCAGTCTTCACAGGGGGCATGACTATGGCTACACCTTC. It translates to CASSLHRGHDYGYTF.